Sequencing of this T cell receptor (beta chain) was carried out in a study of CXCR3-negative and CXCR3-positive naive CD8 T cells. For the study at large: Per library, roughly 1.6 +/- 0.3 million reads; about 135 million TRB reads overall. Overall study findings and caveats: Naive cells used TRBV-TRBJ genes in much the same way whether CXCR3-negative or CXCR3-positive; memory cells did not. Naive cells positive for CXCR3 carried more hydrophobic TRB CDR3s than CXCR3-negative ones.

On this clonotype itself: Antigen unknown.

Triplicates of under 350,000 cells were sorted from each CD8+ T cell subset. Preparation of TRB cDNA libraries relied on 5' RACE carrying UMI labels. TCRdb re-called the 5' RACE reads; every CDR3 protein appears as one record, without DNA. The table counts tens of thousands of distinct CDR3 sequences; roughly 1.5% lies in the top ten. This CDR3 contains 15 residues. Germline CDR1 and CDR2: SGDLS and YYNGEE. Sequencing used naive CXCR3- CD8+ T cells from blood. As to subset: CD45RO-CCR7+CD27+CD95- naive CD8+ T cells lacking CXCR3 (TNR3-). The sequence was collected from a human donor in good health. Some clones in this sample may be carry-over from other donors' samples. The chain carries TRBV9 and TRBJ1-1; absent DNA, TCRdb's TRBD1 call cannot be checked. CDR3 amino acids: CASSVTGGENTEAFF.